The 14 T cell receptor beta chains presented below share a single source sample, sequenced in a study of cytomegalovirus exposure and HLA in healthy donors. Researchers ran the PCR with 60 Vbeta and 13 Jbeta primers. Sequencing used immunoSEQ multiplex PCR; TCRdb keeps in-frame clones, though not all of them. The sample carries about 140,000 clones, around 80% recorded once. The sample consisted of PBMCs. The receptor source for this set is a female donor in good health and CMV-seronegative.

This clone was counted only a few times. The CDR3 reads CASFTRGSAGKLFF. Written as DNA, the CDR3 is TGTGCCAGTTTCACAAGGGGGTCTGCTGGAAAACTGTTTTTT. The chain carries TRBV2 and TRBJ1-4, with D possibly being TRBD1 (6 bases). Germline CDR1 is SNHLY and CDR2 is FYNNEI. The CDR3 length is 14 residues. Trimming shortened V by 9 bases and J by 10 bases, and 21 bases separated the two germline ends.

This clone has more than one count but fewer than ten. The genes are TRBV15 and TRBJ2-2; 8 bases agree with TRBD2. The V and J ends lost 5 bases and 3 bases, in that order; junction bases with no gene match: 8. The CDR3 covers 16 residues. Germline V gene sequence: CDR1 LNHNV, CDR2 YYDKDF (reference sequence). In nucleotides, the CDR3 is TGTGCCACCAGCCTCGGCGGGGGGCCACACACCGGGGAGCTGTTTTTT. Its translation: CATSLGGGPHTGELFF. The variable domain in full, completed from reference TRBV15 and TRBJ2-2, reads DAMVIQNPRYQVTQFGKPVTLSCSQTLNHNVMYWYQQKSSQAPKLLFHYYDKDFNNEADTPDNFQSRRPNTSFCFLDIRSPGLGDTAMYLCATSLGGGPHTGELFFGEGSRLTVL.

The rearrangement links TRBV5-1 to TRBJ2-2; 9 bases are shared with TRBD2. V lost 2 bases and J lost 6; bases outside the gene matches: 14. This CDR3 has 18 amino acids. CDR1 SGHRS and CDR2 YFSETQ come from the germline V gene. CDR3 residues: CASSFRAGGPTASGELFF. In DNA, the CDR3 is TGCGCCAGCAGCTTTAGAGCGGGAGGCCCTACGGCTTCCGGGGAGCTGTTTTTT.

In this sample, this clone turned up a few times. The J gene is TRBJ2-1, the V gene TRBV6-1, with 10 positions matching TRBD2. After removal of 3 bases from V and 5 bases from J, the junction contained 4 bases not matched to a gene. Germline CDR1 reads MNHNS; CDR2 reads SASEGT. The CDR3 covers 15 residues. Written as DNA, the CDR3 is TGTGCCAGCAGTGACCTACTAGCGGGGAACAATGAGCAGTTCTTC. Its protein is CASSDLLAGNNEQFF.

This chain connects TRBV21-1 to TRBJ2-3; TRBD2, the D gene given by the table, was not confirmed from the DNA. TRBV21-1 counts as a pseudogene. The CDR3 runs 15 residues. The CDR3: CASSKGPGGPDTQYF. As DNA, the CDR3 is TGTGCCAGCAGCAAAGGTCCGGGGGGGCCAGATACGCAGTATTTT.

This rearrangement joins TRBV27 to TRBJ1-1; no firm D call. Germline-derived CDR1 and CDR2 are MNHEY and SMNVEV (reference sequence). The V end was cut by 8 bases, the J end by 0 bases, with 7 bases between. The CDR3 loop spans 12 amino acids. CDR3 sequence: CASGLMNTEAFF. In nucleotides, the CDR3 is TGTGCCAGCGGACTAATGAACACTGAAGCTTTCTTT.

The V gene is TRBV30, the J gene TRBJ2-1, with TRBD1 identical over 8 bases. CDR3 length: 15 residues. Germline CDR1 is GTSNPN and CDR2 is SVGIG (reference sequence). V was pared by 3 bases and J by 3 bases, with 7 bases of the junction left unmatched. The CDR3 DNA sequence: TGTGCCTGGAGCAACCACGGACAGGGCTACAATGAGCAGTTCTTC. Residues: CAWSNHGQGYNEQFF.

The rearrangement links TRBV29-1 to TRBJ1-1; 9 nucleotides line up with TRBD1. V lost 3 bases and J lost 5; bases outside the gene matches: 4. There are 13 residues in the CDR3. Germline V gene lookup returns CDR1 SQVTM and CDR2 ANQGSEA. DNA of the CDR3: TGCAGCGTTGACCGGACAGGGGAAACTGAAGCTTTCTTT. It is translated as CSVDRTGETEAFF.

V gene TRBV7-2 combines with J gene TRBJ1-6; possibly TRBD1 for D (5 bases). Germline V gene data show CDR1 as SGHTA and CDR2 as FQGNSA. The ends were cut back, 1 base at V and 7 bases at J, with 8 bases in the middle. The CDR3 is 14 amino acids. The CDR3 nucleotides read TGTGCCAGCAGCTTAGGACAGTGGAATTCACCCCTCCACTTT. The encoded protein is CASSLGQWNSPLHF.

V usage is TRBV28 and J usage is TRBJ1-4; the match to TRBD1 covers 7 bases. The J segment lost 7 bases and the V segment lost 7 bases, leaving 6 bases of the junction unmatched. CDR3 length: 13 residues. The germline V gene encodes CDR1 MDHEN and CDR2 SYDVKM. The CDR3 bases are TGTGCCAGCAAAGTGACAGGGTTTGAAAAACTGTTTTTT. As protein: CASKVTGFEKLFF.

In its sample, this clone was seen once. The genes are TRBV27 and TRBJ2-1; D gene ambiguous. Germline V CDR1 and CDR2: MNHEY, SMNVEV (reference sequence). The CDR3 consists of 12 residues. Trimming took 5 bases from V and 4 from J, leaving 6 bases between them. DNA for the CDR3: TGTGCCAGCAGTCCCTCGTACAATGAGCAGTTCTTC. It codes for CASSPSYNEQFF.

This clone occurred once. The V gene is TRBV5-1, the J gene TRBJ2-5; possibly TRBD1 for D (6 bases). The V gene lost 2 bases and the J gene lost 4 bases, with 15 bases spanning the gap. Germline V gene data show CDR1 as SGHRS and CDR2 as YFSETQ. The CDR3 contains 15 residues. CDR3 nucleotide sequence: TGCGCCAGCAGCTTTGGGAGAGGGGGTCGAGAGACCCAGTACTTC. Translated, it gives CASSFGRGGRETQYF.

The CDR3 DNA reads as TGTGCCAGCAGCTTGCTGGCGGGAGGAGAGACCCAGTACTTC. This codes for CASSLLAGGETQYF. The genes are TRBV5-8 and TRBJ2-5; 8 bases are shared with TRBD2. The CDR3 covers 14 residues. V trimming: 1 base; J trimming: 4 bases; junction bases outside the gene matches: 3. Germline CDR1 reads SGHTS; CDR2 reads YDEGEE.

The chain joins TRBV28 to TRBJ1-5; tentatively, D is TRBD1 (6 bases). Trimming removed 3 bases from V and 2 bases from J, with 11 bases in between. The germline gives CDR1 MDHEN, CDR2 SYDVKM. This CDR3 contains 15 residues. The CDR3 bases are TGTGCCAGCAGTTTTGGGGGCAGCGGCAATCAGCCCCAGCATTTT. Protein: CASSFGGSGNQPQHF. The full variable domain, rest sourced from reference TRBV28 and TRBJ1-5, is DVKVTQSSRYLVKRTGEKVFLECVQDMDHENMFWYRQDPGLGLRLIYFSYDVKMKEKGDIPEGYSVSREKKERFSLILESASTNQTSMYLCASSFGGSGNQPQHFGDGTRLSIL.